This is a list of T cell receptor beta chains from one sample in a study of CD8+CD57+ T cells in acquired aplastic anemia. TCRdb reanalysed the reads using MiXCR and keeps one entry per CDR3 protein. The repertoire holds about 81,000 distinct CDR3 sequences, roughly half seen once, with 65% to 80% in the top ten. Sequenced input: sorted CD4+, CD8+, or CD8+CD57+ T cells (not recorded which) from PBMCs. The receptors shown here come from a human donor in good health, serving as a control. CDR3s include the opening cysteine and the closing phenylalanine or tryptophan. A D gene is named only where the DNA matches it firmly. Part of the rows lack a size; the others show once, few, many or a class for expanded clones.

few	TRBV12-3/TRBV12-4	.	TRBJ1-1	CASSLYGSSNTEAFF	TGTGCCAGCAGTTTATATGGCAGCTCGAACACTGAAGCTTTCTTT
.	TRBV15	TRBD2	TRBJ2-7	CAPTGSSGSSYEQYF	TGTGCCCCCACCGGTTCTAGCGGGAGTTCCTACGAGCAGTACTTC
.	TRBV7-3	.	TRBJ2-3	CASSIGTDTQYF	TGTGCCAGCAGCATCGGGACAGATACGCAGTATTTT
many	TRBV2	.	TRBJ2-7	CASSENPAYEQYF	TGTGCCAGCAGTGAAAATCCTGCATACGAGCAGTACTTC
many	TRBV7-9	.	TRBJ2-3	CASSLMGDTQYF	TGTGCCAGCAGCTTAATGGGAGATACGCAGTATTTT
few	TRBV27	.	TRBJ1-6	CASSLQGRSYNSPLHF	TGTGCCAGCAGTTTACAGGGAAGGTCCTATAATTCACCCCTCCACTTT
.	TRBV9	.	TRBJ2-1	CASSVDGESEQFF	TGTGCCAGCAGCGTAGACGGGGAGAGCGAGCAGTTCTTC
.	TRBV15	TRBD2	TRBJ2-7	CATSSSGRGPYEQYF	TGTGCCACCAGCAGTAGCGGGAGGGGGCCTTACGAGCAGTACTTC
.	TRBV6-4	.	TRBJ2-5	CASKKGLYQETQYF	TGTGCCAGCAAAAAAGGGCTGTACCAAGAGACCCAGTACTTC
many	TRBV19	.	TRBJ1-1	CATAQGLTGRF	TGTGCCACCGCACAGGGTCTTACTGGTCGGTTT
many	TRBV19	TRBD2	TRBJ2-1	CASSIRLAGANEQFF	TGTGCCAGTAGTATTAGGCTAGCGGGGGCCAATGAACAGTTCTTC
.	TRBV10-3	.	TRBJ1-1	CAISEGRIGFF	TGTGCCATCAGTGAGGGGAGGATTGGTTTCTTT
.	TRBV13	.	TRBJ2-1	CASSPKWERVLNEQFF	TGTGCCAGCAGCCCGAAATGGGAAAGGGTCCTAAATGAGCAGTTCTTC
many	TRBV19	.	TRBJ1-2	CASSILRANYGYTF	TGTGCCAGTAGTATCCTGAGAGCTAACTATGGCTACACCTTC
many	TRBV6-4	.	TRBJ1-1	CASSDSFRAEAFF	TGTGCCAGCAGTGACTCCTTTCGGGCTGAAGCTTTCTTT
.	TRBV12-3/TRBV12-4	.	TRBJ2-1	CASSLGQSIYNEQFF	TGTGCCAGCAGTTTAGGCCAGTCTATCTACAATGAGCAGTTCTTC
many	TRBV7-4	TRBD2	TRBJ2-5	CASSLSRTSGGAFMETQYF	TGTGCCAGCAGCTTATCCCGGACTAGCGGGGGGGCCTTCATGGAGACCCAGTACTTC
.	TRBV25-1	TRBD2	TRBJ2-3	CASSPLAGGGDTQYF	TGTGCCAGCAGCCCCCTAGCGGGAGGGGGTGATACGCAGTATTTT
many	TRBV9	.	TRBJ2-5	CASSVDGETQYF	TGTGCCAGCAGCGTAGATGGAGAGACCCAGTACTTC
few	TRBV10-2	.	TRBJ2-3	CASRGSTDTQYF	TGCGCCAGCAGAGGGTCGACAGATACGCAGTATTTT
.	TRBV11-2	TRBD1	TRBJ1-6	CASSSGDRGWEPLHF	TGTGCCAGCAGCTCGGGGGACAGGGGCTGGGAACCCCTCCACTTT
few	TRBV5-1	.	TRBJ2-1	CASSSEGLDYNEQFF	TGCGCCAGCAGCTCCGAGGGACTGGATTACAATGAGCAGTTCTTC
many	TRBV12-3/TRBV12-4	TRBD1	TRBJ2-7	CASSFALDRVGEEQYF	TGTGCCAGCAGTTTTGCGCTCGACAGGGTGGGTGAGGAGCAGTACTTC
.	TRBV15	.	TRBJ2-1	CATSIGGQRYNEQFF	TGTGCCACCAGCATAGGGGGACAACGATACAATGAGCAGTTCTTC
.	TRBV25-1	TRBD1	TRBJ2-4	CASSYSTGTGGLPKNIQYF	TGTGCCAGCAGTTACTCGACCGGGACAGGGGGCTTGCCCAAAAACATTCAGTACTTC
.	TRBV2	.	TRBJ1-2	CASTGQPDGDGYTF	TGTGCCAGCACCGGACAACCCGACGGGGATGGCTACACCTTC
many	TRBV7-9	.	TRBJ2-7	CASSPTAGYEQYF	TGTGCCAGCAGCCCCACGGCGGGGTACGAGCAGTACTTC
once	TRBV27	.	TRBJ1-5	CASSLLGYLDQPQHF	TGTGCCAGCAGTTTACTGGGCTACCTAGATCAGCCCCAGCATTTT
many	TRBV11-2	TRBD1	TRBJ2-7	CASSLYQGAGEQYF	TGTGCCAGCAGCTTGTACCAGGGGGCAGGCGAGCAGTACTTC
.	TRBV7-2	.	TRBJ2-7	CATLATGSYEQYF	TGTGCCACCCTAGCGACAGGGTCCTACGAGCAGTACTTC
many	TRBV19	TRBD1	TRBJ1-1	CASSPGQGNTEAFF	TGTGCCAGTAGTCCGGGACAGGGGAACACTGAAGCTTTCTTT
.	TRBV10-2	TRBD1	TRBJ1-1	CASMGQGPDTEAFF	TGCGCCAGCATGGGACAGGGTCCGGACACTGAAGCTTTCTTT
many	TRBV6-5	TRBD1	TRBJ1-6	CASSYSRGGNSPLHF	TGTGCCAGCAGTTACTCCAGGGGGGGAAATTCACCCCTCCACTTT
.	TRBV10-3	.	TRBJ2-7	CAISEVTGSEQYF	TGTGCCATCAGTGAGGTGACAGGAAGCGAGCAGTACTTC
.	TRBV24-1	.	TRBJ1-6	CATSLSPGNNSPLHF	TGTGCCACCAGTTTATCTCCGGGGAATAATTCACCCCTCCACTTT
many	TRBV20-1	.	TRBJ2-1	CSARDHQGPGGQRYNEQFF	TGCAGTGCTAGAGATCATCAAGGGCCGGGGGGACAACGATACAATGAGCAGTTCTTC
many	TRBV11-1	TRBD1	TRBJ2-2	CASSSWGTGGKTGELFF	TGTGCCAGCAGCTCCTGGGGGACAGGGGGAAAGACCGGGGAGCTGTTTTTT
.	TRBV12-3/TRBV12-4	.	TRBJ2-5	CASSSPARERGGTQYF	TGTGCCAGCAGTTCTCCAGCCAGGGAAAGAGGAGGGACCCAGTACTTC
many	TRBV20-1	TRBD2	TRBJ2-7	CSAEGASGNGYEQYF	TGCAGTGCTGAGGGGGCTAGCGGGAATGGGTACGAGCAGTACTTC
.	TRBV24-1	TRBD1	TRBJ2-3	CATSGPQGVDTQYF	TGTGCCACCAGTGGCCCACAGGGGGTAGATACGCAGTATTTT
many	TRBV7-6	.	TRBJ2-1	CASSLGGFNEQFF	TGTGCCAGCAGCTTGGGGGGCTTCAATGAGCAGTTCTTC
many	TRBV24-1	TRBD1	TRBJ2-3	CATSDPRDRVEDTQYF	TGTGCCACCAGTGACCCCCGGGACAGGGTGGAAGATACGCAGTATTTT
.	TRBV7-8	TRBD1	TRBJ2-5	CASAGQGQETQYF	TGTGCCAGCGCCGGACAGGGACAAGAGACCCAGTACTTC
.	TRBV11-2	.	TRBJ1-1	CASTLSLAGTEAFF	TGTGCCAGCACCCTTAGTCTGGCGGGTACTGAAGCTTTCTTT
many	TRBV14	TRBD1	TRBJ1-2	CASSRQGQNYGYTF	TGTGCCAGCAGCCGACAGGGACAGAACTATGGCTACACCTTC
many	TRBV19	.	TRBJ2-3	CASSIVVADPSTDTQYF	TGTGCCAGTAGTATAGTGGTGGCCGACCCTAGCACAGATACGCAGTATTTT
.	TRBV12-3/TRBV12-4	.	TRBJ1-2	CASRPTGLGYGYTF	TGTGCCAGCAGACCCACAGGGTTAGGGTATGGCTACACCTTC
.	TRBV10-1	.	TRBJ2-2	CASSESSETGELFF	TGCGCCAGCAGTGAGTCGTCGGAGACCGGGGAGCTGTTTTTT
few	TRBV6-6	.	TRBJ2-5	CASSYGGSMQETQYF	TGTGCCAGCAGTTACGGGGGATCGATGCAAGAGACCCAGTACTTC
.	TRBV9	.	TRBJ1-1	CASSQETPGLNTEAFF	TGTGCCAGCAGCCAAGAGACCCCGGGGTTGAACACTGAAGCTTTCTTT
many	TRBV5-1	.	TRBJ2-7	CASSNPGHDYEQYF	TGCGCCAGCAGCAACCCGGGACACGATTACGAGCAGTACTTC
.	TRBV25-1	.	TRBJ2-1	CASSERNRVNEQFF	TGTGCCAGCAGTGAGAGGAACAGGGTCAATGAGCAGTTCTTC
many	TRBV2	TRBD1	TRBJ1-2	CASSAGQGSYGYTF	TGTGCCAGCAGTGCGGGACAGGGTAGCTATGGCTACACCTTC